This T cell receptor (beta chain) was documented in a study of blood T cell repertoires in COVID-19. Clones were read by immunoSEQ multiplex PCR, and TCRdb kept only the in-frame ones, dropping some. The repertoire holds tens of thousands of clones, around nine tenths seen once, with approximately 5.1% in the top ten. Per the germline V gene, CDR1 is LNHDA and CDR2 is SQIVND (reference sequence). This CDR3 is 20 amino acids long. The V gene end was trimmed by 6 bases and the J gene end by 0 bases; junction bases not matched to a gene: 18. The sequenced material came from peripheral blood. The TCR sequence derives from a man aged 60-69 years with acute or convalescent COVID-19. V is TRBV19 and J is TRBJ2-3, with 10 bases aligning to TRBD1. Here the CDR3 reads CASSNELRDRGSSSTDTQYF. The DNA of the CDR3 is TGTGCCAGTAGCAACGAGCTCCGGGACAGGGGATCGTCTAGCACAGATACGCAGTATTTT.